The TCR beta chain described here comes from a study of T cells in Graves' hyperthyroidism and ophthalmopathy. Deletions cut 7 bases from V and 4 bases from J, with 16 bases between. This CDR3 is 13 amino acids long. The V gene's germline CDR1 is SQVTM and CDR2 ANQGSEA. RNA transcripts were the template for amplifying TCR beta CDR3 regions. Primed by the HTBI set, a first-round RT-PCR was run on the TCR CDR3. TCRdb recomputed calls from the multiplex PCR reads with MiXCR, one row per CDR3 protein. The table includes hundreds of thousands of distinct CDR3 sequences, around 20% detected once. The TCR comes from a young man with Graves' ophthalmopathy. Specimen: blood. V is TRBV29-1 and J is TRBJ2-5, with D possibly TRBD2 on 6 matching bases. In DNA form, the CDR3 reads TGCAGCGCCCCCACGGGGGTTGGAGAGACCCAGTACTTC. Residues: CSAPTGVGETQYF.